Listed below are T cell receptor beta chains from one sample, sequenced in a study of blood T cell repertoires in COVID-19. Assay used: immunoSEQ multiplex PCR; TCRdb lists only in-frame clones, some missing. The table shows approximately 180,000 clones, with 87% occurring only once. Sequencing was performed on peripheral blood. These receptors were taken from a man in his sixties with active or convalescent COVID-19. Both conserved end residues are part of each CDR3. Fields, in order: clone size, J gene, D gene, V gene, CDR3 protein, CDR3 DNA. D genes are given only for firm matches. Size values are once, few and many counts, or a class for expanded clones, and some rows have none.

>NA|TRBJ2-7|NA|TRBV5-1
CASSFPGYEQYF
TGCGCCAGCAGCTTTCCCGGCTACGAGCAGTACTTC
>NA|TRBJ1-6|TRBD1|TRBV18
CASSQGTGSLPLHF
TGTGCCAGCTCACAGGGGACAGGCTCCCTCCCCCTCCACTTT
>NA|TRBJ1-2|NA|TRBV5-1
CASSSKASGSYGYTF
TGCGCCAGCAGCTCCAAGGCTTCGGGTTCCTATGGCTACACCTTC
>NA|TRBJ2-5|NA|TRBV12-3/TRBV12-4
CASSLSPGETQYF
TGTGCCAGCAGTTTATCCCCCGGAGAGACCCAGTACTTC
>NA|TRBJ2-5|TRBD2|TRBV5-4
CASSLKRGTSGGARETQYF
TGTGCCAGCAGCTTGAAGAGAGGGACTAGCGGGGGGGCAAGAGAGACCCAGTACTTC
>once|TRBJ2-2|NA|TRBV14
CASSQVIRTNTGELFF
TGTGCCAGCAGCCAAGTAATCAGGACGAACACCGGGGAGCTGTTTTTT
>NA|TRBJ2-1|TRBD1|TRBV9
CASSLRRDRVVNEQFF
TGTGCCAGCAGCCTTCGCCGGGACAGGGTAGTCAATGAGCAGTTCTTC
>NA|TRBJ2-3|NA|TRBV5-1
CASSEEGRDTQYF
TGCGCCAGCAGCGAGGAGGGTCGAGATACGCAGTATTTT
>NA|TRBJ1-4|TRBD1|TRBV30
CAWSVTGQGREKLFF
TGTGCCTGGAGTGTAACTGGACAGGGTCGGGAAAAACTGTTTTTT
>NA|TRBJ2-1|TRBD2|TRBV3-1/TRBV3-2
CASRRLAGGPHEQFF
TGTGCCAGCAGGCGCCTAGCGGGGGGGCCGCACGAGCAGTTCTTC
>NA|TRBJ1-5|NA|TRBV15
CATSSWQNQPQHF
TGTGCCACCAGCAGTTGGCAGAATCAGCCCCAGCATTTT
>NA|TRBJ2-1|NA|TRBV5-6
CASSLYGFEQFF
TGTGCCAGCAGCTTGTACGGGTTTGAGCAGTTCTTC
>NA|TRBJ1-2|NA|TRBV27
CASHPRGVEGGYTF
TGTGCCAGCCACCCTCGGGGGGTCGAGGGTGGCTACACCTTC
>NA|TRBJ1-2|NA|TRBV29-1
CSVATRGGSGYTF
TGCAGCGTTGCGACCAGAGGGGGTAGCGGCTACACCTTC
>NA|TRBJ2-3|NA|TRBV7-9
CASSIGRGGDTDTQYF
TGTGCCAGCAGCATAGGACGCGGAGGGGACACAGATACGCAGTATTTT
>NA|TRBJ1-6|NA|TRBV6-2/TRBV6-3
CASSSRDMRGSPLHF
TGTGCCAGCAGTTCCCGGGACATGAGGGGTTCACCCCTCCACTTT
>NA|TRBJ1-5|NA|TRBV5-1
CASSLGVTGTGQPQHF
TGCGCCAGCAGCTTGGGAGTGACAGGAACCGGCCAGCCCCAGCATTTT
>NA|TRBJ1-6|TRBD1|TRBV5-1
CASSAGTGHYNSPLHF
TGCGCCAGCAGCGCCGGGACAGGCCACTATAATTCACCCCTCCACTTT
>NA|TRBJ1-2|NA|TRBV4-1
CASSQGGANYGYTF
TGCGCCAGCAGCCAAGGGGGGGCTAACTATGGCTACACCTTC
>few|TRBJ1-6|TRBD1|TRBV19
CASSAGTGIHSPLHF
TGTGCCAGTAGCGCCGGGACAGGGATCCATTCACCCCTCCACTTT
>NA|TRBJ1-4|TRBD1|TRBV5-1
CASSNPQGSNEKLFF
TGCGCCAGCAGCAATCCACAGGGGTCAAATGAAAAACTGTTTTTT
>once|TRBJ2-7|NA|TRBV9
CASGADPSSYEQYF
TGTGCCAGCGGAGCAGACCCGAGCTCCTACGAGCAGTACTTC
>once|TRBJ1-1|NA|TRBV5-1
CASSALGGTEAFF
TGCGCCAGCAGCGCCTTGGGGGGGACTGAAGCTTTCTTT
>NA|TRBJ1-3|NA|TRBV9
CASSPGTIDSGNTIYF
TGTGCCAGCAGCCCCGGGACAATTGACTCTGGAAACACCATATATTTT
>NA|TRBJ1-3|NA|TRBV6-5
CASRGTSGNTIYF
TGTGCCAGCAGGGGGACTAGTGGAAACACCATATATTTT
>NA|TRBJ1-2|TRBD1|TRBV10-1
CASNGTGRLDTF
TGCGCCAGCAACGGGACAGGGAGGTTGGACACCTTC
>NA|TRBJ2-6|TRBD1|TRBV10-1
CASSNRGEGVLTF
TGCGCCAGCAGTAACAGGGGGGAAGGCGTCCTGACTTTC
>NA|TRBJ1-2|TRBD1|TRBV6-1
CASSELDRAFGYTF
TGTGCCAGCAGTGAACTGGACAGGGCTTTCGGCTACACCTTC
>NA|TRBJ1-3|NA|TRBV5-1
CASSLDSTGNTIYF
TGCGCCAGCAGCTTAGACAGTACTGGAAACACCATATATTTT
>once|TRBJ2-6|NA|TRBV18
CASSPPKFSGANVLTF
TGTGCCAGCTCACCACCTAAGTTTAGTGGGGCCAACGTCCTGACTTTC